The sample holds a few counts of the clone carrying this T cell receptor (beta chain). 300 ng DNA, some 30,000 T cell genomes, went into unsorted PBMC replicate PCRs. Produced via immunoSEQ multiplex PCR; TCRdb's table is partial and in-frame only. In the table there are 400,000 to 550,000 clones, around 79% of which are singletons. The source of the sample is a study of shared clonotypes between healthy human individuals. The CDR3 is made up of 16 amino acids. Germline CDR1 reads SGHTA; CDR2 reads FQGNSA. V was pared by 5 bases and J by 7 bases, with 11 bases of the junction left unmatched. The sample comprised PBMCs. This TCR was recovered from a woman in her thirties or forties in good health. Some clones in this sample may be carry-over from other donors' samples. J is TRBJ2-4 and V is TRBV7-2, with 10 bases lining up with TRBD2. CDR3 amino acids: CASSNQAGGPTNIQYF. CDR3 DNA sequence: TGTGCCAGCAGCAACCAAGCGGGAGGGCCAACGAACATTCAGTACTTC.